This T cell receptor beta chain was identified during a study of blood T cell repertoires in COVID-19. The overall study: Some COVID-19 samples were acute and others convalescent; all came from the United States, Italy and Spain. Sources were T cells, B-cell-depleted T cells, or PBMCs; the material itself was cDNA or gDNA.

In the original analysis: Estimation of nucleated cell counts was performed using reference gene primer amplification. Sequenced by immunoSEQ multiplex PCR; TCRdb stores in-frame clones only, minus some. That table gives V, J and clone size, and the DNA gave D and trimming. The sample has hundreds of thousands of clones; approximately 82% are singletons. The sequencing input was peripheral blood. The source of this sequence is a woman of 80 years or more with acute or convalescent COVID-19.

The CDR3 region has the DNA TGTGCCAGCGCAGGGGGACAGGGGAAAGAGACCCAGTACTTC. It encodes CASAGGQGKETQYF. The genes are TRBV2 and TRBJ2-5; 10 bases align to TRBD1. The CDR3 sequence is 14 residues long. The junction had 6 bases not matched to a gene; V was cut back by 8 bases and J by 3 bases. The V gene's germline CDR1 is SNHLY and CDR2 FYNNEI.